Presented here are 2 T cell receptor beta chains from one specimen sequenced in a study of shared clonotypes between healthy human individuals. Assay: immunoSEQ multiplex PCR; the TCRdb copy retains only in-frame clones and omits some. The sample gives over 1.4 million clones, around 97% of which show up once; roughly 1.2% is in the top ten. Sequencing was carried out using naive CD4+ T cells sorted from blood. As for subset: CD45RA+ positively selected. The source is a man under 40 in good health.

The J gene is TRBJ2-7, the V gene TRBV2, with D perhaps TRBD2 (5 bases). Germline values: CDR1 SNHLY, CDR2 FYNNEI. This CDR3 spans 12 amino acids. Trimming pared 9 bases from V and 4 bases from J, leaving 13 bases between. The CDR3 DNA follows: TGTGCCAGTACCGACTCGGGGTACGAGCAGTACTTC. This encodes CASTDSGYEQYF.

The chain uses TRBV28 and TRBJ1-4; D uncertain. V lost 3 bases and J 4 bases, leaving 12 bases between the germline ends. The CDR3 loop spans 15 amino acids. Per the germline V gene, CDR1 is MDHEN and CDR2 is SYDVKM. CDR3 amino acids: CASSLGILFNEKLFF. Written as DNA, the CDR3 is TGTGCCAGCAGTTTGGGGATACTATTTAATGAAAAACTGTTTTTT.